These 10 T cell receptor beta chains came from one sample sequenced in a study of blood T cell repertoires in COVID-19. Assay used: immunoSEQ multiplex PCR; TCRdb lists only in-frame clones, some missing. In the table there are 150,000 to 200,000 clones, approximately 86% of which are singletons. The sample consisted of peripheral blood. Receptors were obtained from a man aged 55 to 69 with acute or convalescent COVID-19.

The rearrangement uses TRBV11-2 and TRBJ1-5, with D maybe TRBD1 (6 bases). This CDR3 has 16 amino acids. Looked up from germline, CDR1 is SGHAT and CDR2 is FQNNGV. Between the trimmed V and J ends, which lost 0 bases and 5 bases, there was a span of 14 bases. CDR3 region: CASSLDGGQTHQPQHF. In nucleotides, the CDR3 is TGTGCCAGCAGCTTAGATGGCGGACAGACCCATCAGCCCCAGCATTTT.

V usage is TRBV19 and J usage is TRBJ2-3; perhaps TRBD2 as D (6 bases). Germline V gene sequence: CDR1 LNHDA, CDR2 SQIVND (reference sequence). Trimming left V 3 bases short and J 6 bases short, with 10 bases between. This CDR3 spans 13 amino acids. CDR3 DNA sequence: TGTGCCAGTAGTATCAGGGCGGGGGATACGCAGTATTTT. The encoded protein is CASSIRAGDTQYF. Complete variable domain (other parts from reference TRBV19 and TRBJ2-3): DGGITQSPKYLFRKEGQNVTLSCEQNLNHDAMYWYRQDPGQGLRLIYYSQIVNDFQKGDIAEGYSVSREKKESFPLTVTSAQKNPTAFYLCASSIRAGDTQYFGPGTRLTVL.

This clone was recorded once. The rearrangement links TRBV7-3 to TRBJ1-2; D not resolved. Looked up from germline, CDR1 is SGHTA and CDR2 is FQGTGA. The CDR3 length is 14 residues. V gave up 0 bases and J gave up 6 bases, with 11 bases separating them. The CDR3 spells CASSLTGTTDGYTF. The CDR3 bases are TGTGCCAGCAGCTTAACCGGCACCACAGATGGCTACACCTTC.

This chain connects TRBV29-1 to TRBJ1-2; D is uncertain. Germline V CDR1 and CDR2: SQVTM, ANQGSEA. Trimming took off 3 bases at V and 3 bases at J, with 17 bases between the two ends. The CDR3 is 15 amino acids. The CDR3 coding sequence is TGCAGCGTTGAGACCAGGATCCACTCCGACTATGGCTACACCTTC. Amino acids: CSVETRIHSDYGYTF.

The J gene is TRBJ1-4, the V gene TRBV27; 9 bases are shared with TRBD1. V dropped 2 bases and J dropped 7; count of bases not matched to a gene: 5. Germline CDR1 is MNHEY and CDR2 is SMNVEV (reference sequence). The CDR3 covers 15 residues. CDR3 bases: TGTGCCAGCAGTTTAGGGGGACAGGGTGTTGAAAAACTGTTTTTT. Its protein product is CASSLGGQGVEKLFF.

This clone is a singleton in its sample. J is TRBJ1-5 and V is TRBV19; D gene ambiguous. The V gene lost 4 bases and the J gene lost 0 bases, with 13 bases spanning the gap. This CDR3 is built from 16 residues. The V gene's germline CDR1 is LNHDA and CDR2 SQIVND (reference sequence). Here the CDR3 DNA reads TGTGCCAGTAGTAATCCCCCACTGAATAGCAATCAGCCCCAGCATTTT. It translates to CASSNPPLNSNQPQHF.

This clone was found a few times. The chain links TRBV19 to TRBJ2-1, with 10 bases that match TRBD1. Germline V gene data show CDR1 as LNHDA and CDR2 as SQIVND (reference sequence). J gave up 2 bases and V 6 bases, and 22 bases lay outside the gene matches. The CDR3 length is 21 residues. The CDR3 region is CASSTDRGRGWDGETYNEQFF. DNA for the CDR3: TGTGCCAGTAGCACCGACAGGGGGCGAGGTTGGGACGGGGAAACCTACAATGAGCAGTTCTTC.

The chain couples TRBV7-8 to TRBJ2-1; maybe TRBD2 (6 bases). This CDR3 spans 13 amino acids. Germline loops: CDR1 SGHVS, CDR2 FQNEAQ. DNA of the CDR3: TGTGCAGGAGGGAGGCCCGGGAGCTATGAGCAGTTCTTC. Translated: CAGGRPGSYEQFF.

This chain uses TRBV5-4 with TRBJ2-7, with 9 bases aligning to TRBD2. The J segment lost 0 bases and the V segment lost 0 bases, leaving 4 bases of the junction unmatched. CDR3 length: 16 residues. In germline, CDR1 is SGHNT, CDR2 YYREEE (reference sequence). Here the CDR3 reads CASSLVGSGSSYEQYF. DNA for the CDR3: TGTGCCAGCAGCTTGGTCGGTAGCGGGAGCTCCTACGAGCAGTACTTC.

This chain uses TRBV18 with TRBJ2-2; the match to TRBD1 covers 7 bases. The CDR3 runs to 14 residues. Germline V gene data show CDR1 as KGHSH and CDR2 as LQKENI. The junction had 6 bases not matched to a gene; V was cut back by 6 bases and J by 5 bases. The CDR3 DNA reads TGTGCCAGCTCCAATCGACAGGGAACCGGGGAGCTGTTTTTT. Protein: CASSNRQGTGELFF.